Sequencing of this T cell receptor (beta chain) was carried out in a study of blood T cells in healthy people across ages. Overall study results and limits: The authors considered diversity estimates from one million T cells to be underestimates.

In regard to this clonotype: Its antigen is currently unknown.

Primed by a sample-barcoded 5' primer and a J-beta primer mix, a second PCR proceeded for about 6 to 11 cycles. TCRdb ran MiXCR on the 5' RACE reads and lists one entry per CDR3 protein. The table shows roughly 500,000 distinct CDR3 sequences, with 25% to 30% occurring only once. Germline V CDR1 and CDR2: SGHTA, FQGNSA. This CDR3 contains 15 residues. Trimming cost V 5 bases and J 6 bases, with 19 bases left between them. Sequenced sample: blood. This chain connects TRBV7-2 to TRBJ1-2; D unresolved. The TCR was taken from a woman between 70 and 85 years old in good health. The CDR3 DNA reads TGTGCCAGCAGCCCACAAACAGCCCTAATGGATGGCTACACCTTC. Its translation: CASSPQTALMDGYTF.